Following are 3 T cell receptor beta chains from one sample sequenced in a study of neoadjuvant nivolumab and ipilimumab in lung cancer. Profiling relied on immunoSEQ multiplex PCR, and the TCRdb table lists in-frame clones only, not all of them. The data hold a few thousand clones, with roughly 91% observed a single time. Specimen: blood, collected after neoadjuvant nivolumab, alone or with ipilimumab, at or shortly before surgery. The receptors derive from an adult with non-small cell lung cancer. Some clones in this sample may be carry-over from other donors' samples.

The chain combines TRBV7-9 with TRBJ1-1; D is perhaps TRBD1 (5 bases). Germline V gene lookup returns CDR1 SEHNR and CDR2 FQNEAQ (reference sequence). This CDR3 spans 13 amino acids. V lost 5 bases and J lost 7, with 14 bases in between. The CDR3 DNA sequence: TGTGCCAGCAGCCAAACAGGAATGAGTGAAGCTTTCTTT. It encodes CASSQTGMSEAFF.

J is TRBJ1-2 and V is TRBV19; 7 nucleotides match TRBD1. This CDR3 has 13 amino acids. Trimming cost V 6 bases and J 8 bases; bases outside gene matches: 9. From germline, CDR1 is LNHDA and CDR2 SQIVND (reference sequence). CDR3 residues: CASSPTGERGYTF. The CDR3 bases are TGTGCCAGTAGCCCCACAGGGGAGCGCGGCTACACCTTC.

This chain links TRBV6-6 with TRBJ2-2; D could derive from TRBD1 or TRBD2 (6 bases each). Trimming removed 7 bases from V and 1 base from J, with 10 bases in between. The CDR3 has 14 amino acids. Germline V gene sequence: CDR1 MNHNY, CDR2 SVGAGI (reference sequence). DNA for the CDR3: TGTGCCAGCAAGGGGGGTTTGAACACCGGGGAGCTGTTTTTT. Residues: CASKGGLNTGELFF.